This record covers a single T cell receptor (beta chain). This entry is derived from a study of blood T cell repertoires in COVID-19. Study as a whole: Whether acute or convalescent, the COVID-19 samples came from the United States, Italy and Spain. The cDNA or gDNA used as material had been derived from T cells, B-cell-depleted T cells, or PBMCs.

As processed by the authors: The assay estimated nucleated cells by amplifying reference gene primers. The repertoire was sequenced with immunoSEQ multiplex PCR; TCRdb's copy has only in-frame clones and lacks some. V, J and clone size are those of that table, while D and trimming were read from the DNA. This table has roughly 32,000 clones, approximately 85% appearing once. This CDR3 comprises 14 residues. V lost 4 bases to trimming and J lost 1 base; unmatched junction nucleotides: 1. CDR1 is SGHRS, CDR2 YFSETQ, per germline. The sequenced sample was peripheral blood. The chain has TRBV5-1 and TRBJ2-3; 9 bases map to TRBD2. This sequence was found in a man in his 60s with active or convalescent COVID-19. DNA for the CDR3: TGCGCCAGCAGCCCTAGCGGGGGCACAGATACGCAGTATTTT. This codes for CASSPSGGTDTQYF.